One sample yielded the 28 T cell receptor beta chains listed below, sequenced in a study of blood T cells in healthy people across ages. A second PCR, run for about 7 to 12 cycles, used a sample-barcoded 5' primer plus a J-beta primer mix. Using its own MiXCR run on the 5' RACE reads, TCRdb lists one record per CDR3 protein. The data contain about 570,000 distinct CDR3 sequences, 25% to 30% of them singletons. Sequenced: blood. These receptors were taken from a woman in her 70s in good health.

The rearrangement uses TRBV28 and TRBJ2-5; 7 bases agree with TRBD1. Germline-derived CDR1 and CDR2 are MDHEN and SYDVKM. V dropped 5 bases and J dropped 5; count of bases not matched to a gene: 14. The CDR3 is 16 amino acids. CDR3 DNA: TGTGCCAGCAGTGGAAGCCCCGGACAGGCCAGGGAGACCCAGTACTTC. Translation: CASSGSPGQARETQYF.

V and J are TRBV25-1 and TRBJ2-5; 8 bases match TRBD1. Trimming cost V 3 bases and J 5 bases; bases outside gene matches: 5. The germline gives CDR1 MGHDK, CDR2 SYGVNS. The CDR3 length is 14 residues. CDR3 nucleotides: TGTGCCAGCAGTGATTCAGGGGGCGGCGAGACCCAGTACTTC. Residues: CASSDSGGGETQYF.

This clonotype has only a few counts. The genes are TRBV18 and TRBJ1-1; perhaps TRBD1 as D (6 bases). CDR3 length: 12 amino acids. Trimming stripped 1 base from V and 6 bases from J, with 6 bases between. Germline CDR1 reads KGHSH; CDR2 reads LQKENI. The CDR3 reads CASSPQGAEAFF. In nucleotides, the CDR3 is TGTGCCAGCTCACCACAGGGGGCTGAAGCTTTCTTT.

This clonotype has only a few counts. This chain connects TRBV29-1 to TRBJ2-7; TRBD1 matches 9 bases. J gave up 7 bases and V 4 bases, and 5 bases lay outside the gene matches. The length of the CDR3 is 12 residues. Per the germline V gene, CDR1 is SQVTM and CDR2 is ANQGSEA. The CDR3 reads CSVGGQGREQYF. CDR3 DNA: TGCAGCGTTGGGGGACAGGGAAGGGAGCAGTACTTC.

A few counts support this clonotype. The chain uses TRBV10-3 and TRBJ2-5; TRBD2 matches at 7 bases. The J call may be wrong; the DNA end is better matched by TRBJ2-7. Germline V gene lookup returns CDR1 ENHRY and CDR2 SYGVKD. This CDR3 has 14 amino acids. CDR3 DNA: TGTGCCATCAGTGGGGGGGGAGGGCCCTACGAGCAGTACTTC. Translated: CAISGGGGPYEQYF.

V usage is TRBV3-1 and J usage is TRBJ1-3; tentative D call: TRBD1 (5 bases). V lost 0 bases and J lost 2, with 11 bases in between. The germline gives CDR1 LGHDT, CDR2 YNNKEL (reference sequence). The CDR3 is 16 residues long. The CDR3 reads CASSQEWGRTGNTIYF. The CDR3 DNA reads as TGTGCCAGCAGCCAAGAATGGGGACGAACTGGAAACACCATATATTTT.

This clonotype was recorded once. This chain connects TRBV10-3 to TRBJ2-5; the match to TRBD1 covers 7 bases. The V and J ends lost 5 bases and 11 bases, in that order; junction bases with no gene match: 11. Germline V CDR1 and CDR2: ENHRY, SYGVKD. This CDR3 contains 13 residues. The CDR3 DNA sequence: TGTGCCATCAGTAGGGGGCACAGCGAAGAGCAGTACTTC. Translated: CAISRGHSEEQYF.

This sequence joins TRBV30 and TRBJ2-1; D might be TRBD1 or TRBD2, each matching 6 bases. The germline V gene encodes CDR1 GTSNPN and CDR2 SVGIG (reference sequence). CDR3 length equals 14 residues. The germline V and J ends were trimmed by 7 bases and 1 base, with 14 bases remaining between them. CDR3 coding DNA: TGTGCCTCATGGTCGGGGGCTTCCTACAATGAGCAGTTCTTC. Residues: CASWSGASYNEQFF. Full variable domain (rest looked up from reference TRBV30 and TRBJ2-1): SQTIHQWPATLVQPVGSPLSLECTVEGTSNPNLYWYRQAAGRGLQLLFYSVGIGQISSEVPQNLSASRPQDRQFILSSKKLLLSDSGFYLCASWSGASYNEQFFGPGTRLTVL.

The genes are TRBV20-1 and TRBJ1-1; 7 bases fit TRBD1. This CDR3 is 14 amino acids long. Looked up from germline, CDR1 is DFQATT and CDR2 is SNEGSKA (reference sequence). Trimming at V came to 3 bases and at J to 1 base, leaving 5 bases not matched to a gene. This CDR3 is CSASQGEGNTEAFF. The CDR3 DNA follows: TGCAGTGCTAGCCAGGGGGAAGGGAACACTGAAGCTTTCTTT.

The rearrangement uses TRBV19 and TRBJ2-7; 8 bases are a match to TRBD1. The CDR3 is 15 amino acids. Per germline, CDR1 LNHDA and CDR2 SQIVND (reference sequence). V trimming: 1 base; J trimming: 3 bases; junction bases outside the gene matches: 5. CDR3 sequence (DNA): TGTGCCAGTAGTATAGTGGCAGGGGGCGGCTACGAGCAGTACTTC. Residues: CASSIVAGGGYEQYF. The variable domain in full, completed from reference TRBV19 and TRBJ2-7, reads DGGITQSPKYLFRKEGQNVTLSCEQNLNHDAMYWYRQDPGQGLRLIYYSQIVNDFQKGDIAEGYSVSREKKESFPLTVTSAQKNPTAFYLCASSIVAGGGYEQYFGPGTRLTVT.

The V call is TRBV5-1, the J call TRBJ2-7; 7 nucleotides agree with TRBD1. The CDR3 loop spans 17 amino acids. Germline values: CDR1 SGHRS, CDR2 YFSETQ. Unmatched junction bases numbered 17, after V lost 4 bases and J lost 4 bases. The DNA for the CDR3 is TGCGCCAGCAGCGTACGAACAGGGGCGGCAACGAAATACGAGCAGTACTTC. Its protein product is CASSVRTGAATKYEQYF.

The V gene is TRBV7-2, the J gene TRBJ2-5; TRBD2 matches at 8 bases. Germline CDR1 SGHTA, CDR2 FQGNSA. The CDR3 consists of 16 residues. The V segment lost 5 bases and the J segment 5 bases; nucleotides outside the gene matches: 13. The CDR3 DNA is TGTGCCAGCAGCAATCGGGGACTAGACCGCCGGGAGACCCAGTACTTC. This encodes CASSNRGLDRRETQYF.

The CDR3 DNA is TGCGCCAGCAGCCAGGACTGGACAGGACGCTCTGGAAACACCATATATTTT. This translates into CASSQDWTGRSGNTIYF. The rearrangement links TRBV4-3 to TRBJ1-3; TRBD1 agrees at 7 bases. This CDR3 region has 17 residues. CDR1 LGHNA and CDR2 YSLEER come from the germline V gene. V trimming: 3 bases; J trimming: 0 bases; junction bases outside the gene matches: 8.

This clonotype appeared a few times. This chain links TRBV5-1 with TRBJ2-7; 8 positions match TRBD1. Trimming removed 4 bases from V and 0 bases from J; junction bases left unmatched: 3. From germline, CDR1 is SGHRS and CDR2 YFSETQ. This CDR3 has 14 residues. CDR3 sequence reads: CASSMDRASYEQYF. The CDR3 DNA is TGCGCCAGCAGCATGGACAGGGCCTCCTACGAGCAGTACTTC.

This clonotype was counted only a few times. The chain's CDR3 is CASSLGREKSAFF. CDR3 coding DNA: TGTGCCAGCAGCTTGGGCAGGGAGAAGTCAGCTTTCTTT. The chain employs TRBV7-2 and TRBJ1-1; the D gene is possibly TRBD1 (5 bases). The germline V gene encodes CDR1 SGHTA and CDR2 FQGNSA. The CDR3 spans 13 residues. Trimming took 3 bases from V and 10 from J, leaving 15 bases between them. Looking up the rest from reference TRBV7-2 and TRBJ1-1 gives the full variable domain: GAGVSQSPSNKVTEKGKDVELRCDPISGHTALYWYRQSLGQGLEFLIYFQGNSAPDKSGLPSDRFSAERTGGSVSTLTIQRTQQEDSAVYLCASSLGREKSAFFGQGTRLTVV.

This clonotype came up a few times. The chain links TRBV4-3 to TRBJ2-5, with D possibly being TRBD1 (5 bases). Trimming took 4 bases from V and 5 from J, leaving 11 bases between them. CDR1 LGHNA and CDR2 YSLEER come from the germline V gene. The CDR3 is made up of 13 amino acids. The CDR3 protein is CASSPRDGETQYF. The CDR3 DNA is TGCGCCAGCAGCCCCAGGGATGGGGAGACCCAGTACTTC.

The rearrangement uses TRBV4-1 and TRBJ1-2; D is uncertain. From germline, CDR1 is MGHRA and CDR2 YSYEKL. Trimming removed 0 bases at V and 1 base at J, with 9 bases between. This CDR3 has 15 amino acids. DNA of the CDR3: TGCGCCAGCAGCCAAGATGAGTCTAGTAACTATGGCTACACCTTC. Translating it yields CASSQDESSNYGYTF.

The chain carries TRBV10-2 and TRBJ2-5; D gene uncertain. This CDR3 has 14 residues. Germline-derived CDR1 and CDR2 are WSHSY and SAAADI. Trimming removed 2 bases at V and 5 bases at J, with 12 bases between. CDR3 bases: TGCGCCAGCAGTGAGGGGCAGCGCTCGGAGACCCAGTACTTC. Translating gives CASSEGQRSETQYF.

The chain joins TRBV5-1 to TRBJ1-6; 9 nucleotides agree with TRBD1. The CDR3 contains 15 residues. Germline V lookup: CDR1 SGHRS, CDR2 YFSETQ. V lost 4 bases to trimming and J lost 8 bases; unmatched junction nucleotides: 7. The CDR3: CASSIGQGLDSPLHF. CDR3 DNA sequence: TGCGCCAGCAGCATCGGACAGGGGCTAGATTCACCCCTCCACTTT.

The gene calls are TRBV3-1 and TRBJ2-5; unclear D gene. Germline loops: CDR1 LGHDT, CDR2 YNNKEL (reference sequence). The CDR3 sequence is 12 residues long. V was cut by 0 bases and J by 13 bases, with 12 bases left in between. The CDR3: CASSQETRVVYF. The CDR3 DNA reads as TGTGCCAGCAGCCAAGAGACCCGGGTCGTGTACTTC.

The chain employs TRBV9 and TRBJ1-6; 10 nucleotides align to TRBD1. The germline CDR1 and CDR2 sequences are SGDLS and YYNGEE. CDR3 size: 15 residues. V lost 3 bases, J lost 6 bases, and 3 bases stayed unmatched. CDR3 bases: TGTGCCAGCAGCGGGAGGACAGGGGGTAATTCACCCCTCCACTTT. As protein: CASSGRTGGNSPLHF.

This clonotype was counted only a few times. The chain carries TRBV7-2 and TRBJ2-1; 9 nucleotides line up with TRBD2. V was clipped by 5 bases and J by 4 bases; unmatched bases: 18. Germline V lookup: CDR1 SGHTA, CDR2 FQGNSA. The CDR3 sequence is 19 residues long. DNA of the CDR3: TGTGCCAGCAGCCCTCTCCGGGGGAGCGGGGGGCAAAGTTACAATGAGCAGTTCTTC. This translates into CASSPLRGSGGQSYNEQFF.

V is TRBV12-3 or TRBV12-4 and J is TRBJ2-5, with 10 bases identical to TRBD1. Trimming took 4 bases from V and 5 from J; bases not matched to a gene: 7. There are 15 residues in the CDR3. The CDR3 reads CASSSGTGVMETQYF. CDR3 sequence (DNA): TGTGCCAGCAGTTCTGGGACAGGGGTGATGGAGACCCAGTACTTC.

This clonotype has just a few counts. V usage is TRBV7-2 and J usage is TRBJ2-5; 11 bases match TRBD2. The CDR3 has 11 amino acids. Germline CDR1 is SGHTA and CDR2 is FQGNSA. This CDR3 is CAGGLAAIEYF. The CDR3 DNA reads as TGTGCTGGGGGACTAGCGGCAATAGAGTACTTC.

The chain recombines TRBV7-2 with TRBJ2-4; 9 nucleotides align to TRBD1. J was trimmed by 1 base and V by 4 bases; bases with no gene match: 11. The CDR3 extends over 18 amino acids. CDR1 and CDR2 from the germline V gene are SGHTA and FQGNSA. The CDR3 spells CASSSLVGDRVAKNIQYF. The CDR3 region has the DNA TGTGCCAGCAGCTCCCTCGTCGGGGACAGGGTGGCCAAAAACATTCAGTACTTC.

The chain couples TRBV7-3 to TRBJ1-4, with 10 bases identical to TRBD1. From germline, CDR1 is SGHTA and CDR2 FQGTGA. The CDR3 spans 15 residues. Trimming removed 5 bases from V and 7 bases from J; junction bases left unmatched: 7. The CDR3 spells CASSQRQGAREKLFF. CDR3 DNA: TGTGCCAGCAGCCAGAGACAGGGGGCGCGTGAAAAACTGTTTTTT.

CDR3 nucleotides: TGCAGTGCTAGAGTTCTTTCGGAAGGGGGCGCGGATACGCAGTATTTT. Its translation is CSARVLSEGGADTQYF. This chain joins TRBV20-1 and TRBJ2-3; 7 bases are shared with TRBD1. Germline V gene data show CDR1 as DFQATT and CDR2 as SNEGSKA (reference sequence). The V gene end was trimmed by 1 base and the J gene end by 6 bases; junction bases not matched to a gene: 13. The CDR3 is made up of 16 amino acids.

The rearrangement links TRBV7-3 to TRBJ2-7; tentative D call: TRBD1 (8 bases). The CDR3 has 15 amino acids. V gave up 5 bases and J gave up 6 bases, with 20 bases separating them. Germline-derived CDR1 and CDR2 are SGHTA and FQGTGA. In DNA form, the CDR3 reads TGTGCCAGCAGCGGGACAGGACTAGGGGGGACCGAGCAGTACTTC. This translates into CASSGTGLGGTEQYF.